These T cell receptor beta chains were read from a single sample in a study of T cells in Graves' hyperthyroidism and ophthalmopathy. Each CDR3 protein is one row after TCRdb ran MiXCR on the multiplex PCR reads. The sample lists 500,000 to 650,000 distinct CDR3 sequences; 46% were seen once. The sequencing input was peripheral blood or thyroid tissue (not recorded which). These TCRs come from an adult woman with Graves' disease, either hyperthyroidism or ophthalmopathy (not recorded which). Each CDR3 is given with its conserved first and last residue. The D gene is left open where the match is weak. Clone size is not always given. Where it is, it says once, few, many or a class for expanded clones.

NA | TRBJ1-1 | many | TRBV2 | CASRAQVNTEAFF | TGTGCCAGCAGGGCACAAGTTAACACTGAAGCTTTCTTT
TRBD1 | TRBJ1-5 | NA | TRBV15 | CATRGDRTNQPQHF | TGTGCCACCAGGGGGGACAGGACCAATCAGCCCCAGCATTTT
NA | TRBJ2-7 | many | TRBV20-1 | CSARKSGSLEQYF | TGCAGTGCTCGAAAGTCGGGGTCCCTGGAGCAGTACTTC
NA | TRBJ2-6 | NA | TRBV13 | CASSRAGANVLTF | TGTGCCAGCTCGAGAGCTGGGGCCAACGTCCTGACTTTC
NA | TRBJ2-5 | many | TRBV29-1 | CSVDERLGETQYF | TGCAGCGTTGATGAGAGGTTGGGAGAGACCCAGTACTTC
TRBD1 | TRBJ1-5 | NA | TRBV20-1 | CSARGDRDVYEHF | TGCAGTGCTAGAGGGGACAGGGATGTCTACGAGCATTTT
NA | TRBJ1-1 | NA | TRBV9 | CASSVEGGGTEAFF | TGTGCCAGCAGCGTAGAGGGGGGAGGCACTGAAGCTTTCTTT
TRBD2 | TRBJ2-2 | NA | TRBV4-3 | CASSHRAGANTGELFF | TGCGCCAGCAGCCATCGGGCGGGAGCGAACACCGGGGAGCTGTTTTTT
NA | TRBJ2-5 | NA | TRBV15 | CATSRDQGWLAQYQETQYF | TGTGCCACCAGCAGAGATCAGGGTTGGCTAGCGCAATACCAAGAGACCCAGTACTTC
TRBD1 | TRBJ1-3 | many | TRBV7-2 | CASSLAQGGPNTIYF | TGTGCCAGCAGCTTAGCGCAGGGGGGCCCAAACACCATATATTTT
NA | TRBJ2-7 | many | TRBV20-1 | CSAKAGSSYEQYF | TGCAGTGCAAAAGCGGGTTCCTCCTACGAGCAGTACTTC
NA | TRBJ2-7 | NA | TRBV5-1 | CASSLGQAANEQYF | TGCGCCAGCAGTTTAGGCCAGGCCGCGAACGAGCAGTACTTC
NA | TRBJ1-2 | NA | TRBV7-6 | CASSPIVDNYGYTF | TGTGCCAGCAGTCCCATCGTCGACAACTATGGCTACACCTTC
NA | TRBJ1-5 | once | TRBV7-2 | CASSFVPNQPQHF | TGTGCCAGCAGCTTCGTCCCCAATCAGCCCCAGCATTTT
NA | TRBJ1-2 | NA | TRBV29-1 | CSAGEGQETNYGYTF | TGCAGCGCCGGCGAGGGGCAGGAAACTAACTATGGCTACACCTTC
NA | TRBJ1-2 | NA | TRBV20-1 | CSASFQFNYGYTF | TGCAGTGCTAGCTTCCAATTCAACTATGGCTACACCTTC
NA | TRBJ2-7 | few | TRBV7-9 | CASSLPIPYEQYF | TGTGCCAGCAGCTTACCGATCCCCTACGAGCAGTACTTC
TRBD1 | TRBJ2-7 | many | TRBV29-1 | CSVGTGPSYEQYF | TGCAGCGTGGGGACAGGACCCTCCTACGAGCAGTACTTC
TRBD2 | TRBJ2-7 | many | TRBV19 | CASSVLLAGVDYEQYF | TGTGCCAGTAGTGTCCTTCTAGCGGGAGTGGACTACGAGCAGTACTTC
TRBD1 | TRBJ1-1 | many | TRBV10-3 | CAISPNTGANTEAFF | TGTGCCATCAGCCCCAATACAGGGGCGAACACTGAAGCTTTCTTT
NA | TRBJ2-2 | NA | TRBV19 | CASSIQGNGLFF | TGTGCCAGTAGTATCCAGGGCAATGGGCTGTTTTTT
NA | TRBJ1-1 | NA | TRBV10-3 | CAISGNTEAFF | TGTGCCATCAGTGGGAACACTGAAGCTTTCTTT
NA | TRBJ1-1 | NA | TRBV25-1 | CASSKIRGETEAFF | TGTGCCAGCAGCAAAATCAGGGGAGAGACTGAAGCTTTCTTT
NA | TRBJ2-7 | NA | TRBV7-8 | CASSLEENQPQQYF | TGTGCCAGCAGCTTAGAAGAGAATCAGCCCCAGCAGTACTTC
TRBD1 | TRBJ1-2 | few | TRBV6-1 | CASSQDGGTGNYGYTF | TGTGCCAGCAGCCAAGATGGAGGGACAGGGAACTATGGCTACACCTTC
NA | TRBJ2-5 | NA | TRBV9 | CASRVWSTAQETQYF | TGTGCCAGCAGGGTTTGGTCGACAGCCCAAGAGACCCAGTACTTC
TRBD1 | TRBJ1-2 | few | TRBV4-3 | CASSQEGGQVYGYTF | TGCGCCAGCAGCCAAGAGGGGGGACAGGTCTATGGCTACACCTTC
TRBD2 | TRBJ2-7 | many | TRBV10-2 | CASSESLAGGYEQYF | TGCGCCAGCAGTGAGAGTCTAGCGGGAGGCTACGAGCAGTACTTC
TRBD1 | TRBJ1-6 | few | TRBV5-4 | CASSTGTGSSYNSPLHF | TGTGCCAGCAGTACCGGGACAGGGAGCTCCTATAATTCACCCCTCCACTTT
TRBD2 | TRBJ2-7 | NA | TRBV11-1 | CASKNLAGVWPYEQYF | TGTGCCAGCAAAAATCTAGCGGGAGTATGGCCCTACGAGCAGTACTTC
TRBD1 | TRBJ1-5 | few | TRBV9 | CASSVGARGDQPQHF | TGTGCCAGCAGCGTAGGTGCCAGGGGGGATCAGCCCCAGCATTTT
TRBD1 | TRBJ2-5 | NA | TRBV7-6 | CASSKGQGARETQYF | TGTGCCAGCAGCAAAGGACAGGGGGCACGGGAGACCCAGTACTTC
TRBD1 | TRBJ1-4 | NA | TRBV7-9 | CASSIGQGSLFF | TGTGCCAGCAGCATCGGACAGGGAAGTCTGTTTTTT
NA | TRBJ1-1 | NA | TRBV20-1 | CSARLPSGNTFF | TGCAGTGCTAGGCTACCTTCAGGTAATACTTTCTTT
TRBD1 | TRBJ1-1 | few | TRBV2 | CASSLQGTNEAFF | TGTGCCAGCAGTCTACAGGGGACTAATGAAGCTTTCTTT
NA | TRBJ1-2 | NA | TRBV15 | CATRRNREHFYGYTF | TGTGCCACCAGGAGGAACCGGGAGCACTTCTATGGCTACACCTTC
TRBD1 | TRBJ2-5 | NA | TRBV7-9 | CASSLQTGNQETQYF | TGTGCCAGCAGCTTACAGACAGGGAACCAAGAGACCCAGTACTTC